This T cell receptor (beta chain) is drawn from a study of blood T cells in healthy people across ages. Study findings and constraints: The study could not conclusively compare naive and antigen-experienced cells, given its unsorted PBMCs.

Primers used in a second PCR of roughly 6 to 12 cycles were a sample-barcoded 5' primer and a J-beta primer mix. MiXCR was run by TCRdb on the 5' RACE reads, yielding one entry per CDR3 protein. The sample lists some 1.7 million distinct CDR3 sequences; 28% were seen once. Many counts were recorded for this clonotype. Its antigen is not known. The CDR3 is 12 residues long. The V gene lost 4 bases and the J gene lost 9 bases, with 10 bases spanning the gap. Germline assignment: CDR1 LGHNT and CDR2 FRNRAP. Each donor gave approximately 9.7 milliliters of peripheral blood. Samples had at least 6.5 million PBMCs isolated from them.

This receptor was obtained from a woman aged 25 to 39 in good health. The genes are TRBV12-5 and TRBJ1-5, with a weak D call TRBD1 (5 bases). Source material: blood. As DNA, the CDR3 is TGTGCTAGTGGTTCGGAGGGGTGGCCCCAGCATTTT. Translation gives CASGSEGWPQHF.